This T cell receptor beta chain is from a study of graft-versus-host responses after intestinal transplantation. Study at large: Induction with anti-thymocyte globulin, then tacrolimus and steroids for three to four years, was given to all recipients.

The CDR3 covers 15 residues. V lost 3 bases, J lost 4 bases, and 8 bases stayed unmatched. Germline V lookup: CDR1 MNHEY, CDR2 SMNVEV (reference sequence). The graft tissue was processed, and this released both intraepithelial and lamina propria lymphocytes. Clones were read by immunoSEQ multiplex PCR, and TCRdb kept only the in-frame ones, dropping some. This table holds fewer than 20,000 clones, 65% to 85% found once. The material was ileum tissue, obtained roughly 460 days after intestinal transplant. The chain recombines TRBV27 with TRBJ1-2; 7 nucleotides agree with TRBD1. This clonotype was sampled from a human patient who received an intestinal transplant, so some T cells may come from the graft donor. Here the CDR3 DNA reads TGTGCCAGCAGTTTCGGCACGGGACAGAGCTATGGCTACACCTTC. Translating it yields CASSFGTGQSYGYTF.